The source of this TCR beta chain is a study of blood T cell repertoires in COVID-19. The wider study: Researchers got acute and convalescent COVID-19 samples from the United States, Italy and Spain.

CDR3 length equals 15 residues. The junction had 3 bases not matched to a gene; V was cut back by 2 bases and J by 4 bases. Per germline, CDR1 SGHTA and CDR2 FQGTGA. Libraries were prepared by immunoSEQ multiplex PCR; TCRdb keeps only in-frame clonotypes and omits some of them. This repertoire shows over 300,000 clones, roughly 82% found once; its top ten account for around 1.5%. With regard to this clone: The same CDR3 can be traced to other DNA sequences in this sample.

The clonotype was recovered from a woman in her 50s with acute or convalescent COVID-19. V gene TRBV7-3 combines with J gene TRBJ2-1; TRBD2 matches 9 bases. Sequenced input: peripheral blood. The CDR3 DNA sequence: TGTGCCAGCAGCTTAGGCCTAGCGGGATACAATGAGCAGTTCTTC. Translating gives CASSLGLAGYNEQFF.